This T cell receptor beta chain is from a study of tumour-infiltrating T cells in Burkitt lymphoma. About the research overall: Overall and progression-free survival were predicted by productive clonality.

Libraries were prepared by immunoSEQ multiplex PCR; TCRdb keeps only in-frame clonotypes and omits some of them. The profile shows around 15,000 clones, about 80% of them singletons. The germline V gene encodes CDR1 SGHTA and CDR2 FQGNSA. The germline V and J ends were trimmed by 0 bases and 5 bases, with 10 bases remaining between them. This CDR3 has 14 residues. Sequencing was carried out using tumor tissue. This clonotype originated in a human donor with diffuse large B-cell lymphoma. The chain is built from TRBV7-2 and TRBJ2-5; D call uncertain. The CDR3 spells CASSLAYASETQYF. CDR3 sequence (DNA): TGTGCCAGCAGCTTAGCTTATGCGAGTGAGACCCAGTACTTC.